The sequence of this TCR beta chain was determined in a study of a mutant IDH1 vaccine in newly diagnosed glioma. Turning to the study itself: The patients received vaccinations eight times, in weeks 1, 3, 5, 7, 11, 15, 19 and 23. Treated patients, averaging around 40 years, were 62.5% male and roughly 38% female.

This clone was observed a handful of times. Its antigen is undetermined. Indicated time point: week 5, during vaccination. A 20-mer mutant IDH1 peptide at 300 ug was injected subcutaneously with topical imiquimod. Patients carried new grade 3 or 4 IDH1-mutant astrocytomas lacking nuclear ATRX. Clones were read by immunoSEQ multiplex PCR, and TCRdb kept only the in-frame ones, dropping some. This table holds around 56,000 clones, 82% found once. This sample comprised PBMCs, obtained from a glioma patient whose treatment included an IDH1 peptide vaccine. The origin of this receptor is a woman between 18 and 29 years old with glioma. Some clones in this sample may be carry-over from other donors' samples.

CDR3 residues: CASSPGGWGQPQHF. CDR3 in DNA: TGTGCCAGCAGTCCGGGAGGGTGGGGTCAGCCCCAGCATTTT. The chain combines TRBV6-4 with TRBJ1-5; D is uncertain. The CDR3 has 14 amino acids. Trimming shortened V by 5 bases and J by 6 bases, and 14 bases separated the two germline ends. Germline CDR1 reads MRHNA; CDR2 reads SNTAGT.